Described below is a single T cell receptor (beta chain) sequence and its context. Its antigen is still unknown. The sample originates from a study of radiation and T cells in renal cell carcinoma. Study-level results: From baseline, blood top tumor clonotypes peaked at 2 weeks post-radiation. Without pretreatment biopsies, baseline tumor clonotype presence was undetermined.

Described time point: baseline pretreatment blood. Treatment: 15 Gy SBRT to primary tumor, nephrectomy 4 weeks later. Germline V CDR1 and CDR2: MNHEY, SVGAGI. The CDR3 runs 16 residues. V was pared by 4 bases and J by 0 bases, with 12 bases between. Repertoires were generated with immunoSEQ multiplex PCR, while TCRdb's copy carries only in-frame clones and drops some. Here the sample spans some 100,000 clones, 70% to 85% being singletons. This chain joins TRBV6-5 and TRBJ2-2, with D unresolved. The source of this sequence is a man in his 60s with renal cell carcinoma. Sample: blood, taken from a patient whose treatment included radiotherapy and nephrectomy. CDR3 in amino acids: CASSFPAASNTGELFF. CDR3 DNA: TGTGCCAGCAGTTTCCCAGCAGCCTCGAACACCGGGGAGCTGTTTTTT.